This T cell receptor beta chain was found in a study of vaccination and CD4 T cells after COVID-19. By share of the sample, this clonotype is large (0.1 to 1%). What it recognizes is unknown. Treatment described: roughly ten-day PBMC culture with coronavirus spike peptide pools or control peptides (ViraFEST assay). The collection of CD4+ T cells from the unexposed donor took place before the COVID-19 pandemic (2011-2018). Scientists ran DNA taken from cultured CD4+ T cells through the Oncomine TCR Beta short-read assay for sequencing. TCRdb re-derived calls from the PCR reads in MiXCR, one entry per CDR3 protein. The sample lists 1,200 to 1,500 distinct CDR3 sequences, approximately 12% occurring once. This clonotype was obtained from a human donor in good health. Sequenced input: CD4+ T cells from blood, cultured in vitro.

The DNA for the CDR3 is TGTGCCAGCAGTGATCGAGGGTGGAATCAGCCCCAGCATTTT. This sequence encodes CASSDRGWNQPQHF. The chain links TRBV6-1 to TRBJ1-5; no reliable D call. CDR3 length: 14 amino acids. V was clipped by 3 bases and J by 4 bases, with 10 bases between them. Germline CDR1 is MNHNS and CDR2 is SASEGT.